Presented here are 30 T cell receptor beta chains from one specimen sequenced in a study of blood T cell repertoires in COVID-19. Assay: immunoSEQ multiplex PCR; the TCRdb copy retains only in-frame clones and omits some. The table has roughly 250,000 clones, 80% to 90% seen once; the top ten hold under 2.5%. The sample taken for sequencing was peripheral blood. All receptors derive from a woman aged 50 to 65 with acute or convalescent COVID-19.

The chain joins TRBV11-2 to TRBJ1-6; D ambiguous. The V gene lost 5 bases and the J gene lost 9 bases, with 11 bases spanning the gap. Germline V gene data show CDR1 as SGHAT and CDR2 as FQNNGV. The CDR3 consists of 13 residues. CDR3 nucleotides: TGTGCCAGCAGCCCGGAGCCGGGTTCACCCCTCCACTTT. Translating it yields CASSPEPGSPLHF.

The CDR3 here is CASRRGGPQETQYF. CDR3 coding DNA: TGCGCCAGCAGAAGGGGGGGGCCGCAAGAGACCCAGTACTTC. V and J are TRBV5-1 and TRBJ2-5, with TRBD2 as a possible D gene (7 bases). Per the germline V gene, CDR1 is SGHRS and CDR2 is YFSETQ. V dropped 5 bases and J dropped 2 bases, with 13 bases sitting between them. The CDR3 runs to 14 residues.

This clone was recorded a few times. The chain links TRBV4-2 to TRBJ2-7; D may be TRBD2 (6 bases). Per germline, CDR1 LGHNA and CDR2 YNFKEQ. V lost 4 bases and J lost 3, with 22 bases in between. The CDR3 is 17 residues long. The CDR3 region has the DNA TGTGCCAGCAGCCCCCTAAGTCTGGGGCTAGCGCTCTACGAGCAGTACTTC. Protein: CASSPLSLGLALYEQYF.

The chain is built from TRBV24-1 and TRBJ2-2, with D possibly TRBD2 on 6 matching bases. Germline lookup yields CDR1 KGHDR and CDR2 SFDVKD. V lost 4 bases, J lost 2 bases, and 13 bases lay in between. The CDR3 covers 16 residues. The CDR3 spells CATSERDLSNTGELFF. DNA for the CDR3: TGTGCCACCAGTGAGCGGGACCTATCCAACACCGGGGAGCTGTTTTTT.

The rearrangement links TRBV2 to TRBJ1-1, with 9 bases identical to TRBD1. V was pared by 6 bases and J by 6 bases, with 5 bases of the junction left unmatched. The CDR3 covers 13 residues. Germline CDR1 is SNHLY and CDR2 is FYNNEI. The CDR3 protein is CASSVDRGAEAFF. The CDR3 nucleotides read TGTGCCAGCAGCGTAGACAGGGGGGCTGAAGCTTTCTTT.

The V and J genes are TRBV30 and TRBJ2-1; tentatively, D is TRBD2 (5 bases). V shed 1 base and J shed 4 bases, with 5 bases lying between them. Germline V lookup: CDR1 GTSNPN, CDR2 SVGIG (reference sequence). CDR3 length equals 12 residues. CDR3: CAWSAGYNEQFF. CDR3 coding DNA: TGTGCCTGGAGTGCGGGGTACAATGAGCAGTTCTTC.

The rearrangement joins TRBV5-1 to TRBJ2-1; unclear D gene. Germline V gives CDR1 SGHRS, CDR2 YFSETQ. The CDR3 consists of 15 residues. Trimming took off 4 bases at V and 0 bases at J, with 11 bases between the two ends. Here the CDR3 reads CASSVGLSSYNEQFF. DNA for the CDR3: TGCGCCAGCAGCGTGGGTCTAAGCTCCTACAATGAGCAGTTCTTC.

This clone was observed a handful of times. This chain connects TRBV18 to TRBJ1-1; 7 bases agree with TRBD1. This CDR3 region has 15 residues. Germline assignment: CDR1 KGHSH and CDR2 LQKENI. J lost 1 base, V lost 5 bases, and 7 bases had no gene match. CDR3 sequence reads: CASSNEGGRNTEAFF. CDR3 coding DNA: TGTGCCAGCTCAAACGAAGGGGGCCGGAACACTGAAGCTTTCTTT.

The rearrangement joins TRBV7-3 to TRBJ2-1, with 10 bases fitting TRBD2. V trimming: 4 bases; J trimming: 9 bases; junction bases outside the gene matches: 6. This CDR3 comprises 14 residues. In germline, CDR1 is SGHTA, CDR2 FQGTGA. The CDR3 sequence is CASSSAGGYGEQFF. In nucleotides, the CDR3 is TGTGCCAGCAGCTCAGCGGGAGGGTACGGTGAGCAGTTCTTC.

V gene TRBV4-1 combines with J gene TRBJ1-3; D call uncertain. V was clipped by 6 bases and J by 0 bases, with 12 bases between them. CDR1 is MGHRA, CDR2 YSYEKL, per germline. The CDR3 contains 15 residues. CDR3 sequence (DNA): TGCGCCAGCAGTCGAGGCCGGGACTCTGGAAACACCATATATTTT. The encoded protein is CASSRGRDSGNTIYF.

The chain couples TRBV29-1 to TRBJ1-3; 8 positions agree with TRBD1. CDR3 length equals 15 residues. Germline assignment: CDR1 SQVTM and CDR2 ANQGSEA. The V gene end was trimmed by 7 bases and the J gene end by 0 bases; junction bases not matched to a gene: 8. As DNA, the CDR3 is TGCAGCGCATTCGACAGGGGAGACTCTGGAAACACCATATATTTT. Its protein product is CSAFDRGDSGNTIYF.

The chain uses TRBV6-5 and TRBJ1-2; the D is unclear. The CDR3 length is 12 residues. Trimming cost V 6 bases and J 4 bases, with 9 bases left between them. Germline lookup yields CDR1 MNHEY and CDR2 SVGAGI. CDR3 bases: TGTGCCAGCAGCCCAGCGTTCTATGGCTACACCTTC. Its translation is CASSPAFYGYTF.

This clone appeared a few times. The chain uses TRBV14 and TRBJ2-1; D not certain. Trimming removed 5 bases from V and 10 bases from J, with 15 bases in between. Germline V gene sequence: CDR1 SGHDN, CDR2 FVKESK. The CDR3 is 13 amino acids. Here the CDR3 DNA reads TGTGCCAGCAGCTTGCAGCCTTTCGGGGAGCAGTTCTTC. Its protein product is CASSLQPFGEQFF. The full variable domain, completed using reference TRBV14 and TRBJ2-1, is EAGVTQFPSHSVIEKGQTVTLRCDPISGHDNLYWYRRVMGKEIKFLLHFVKESKQDESGMPNNRFLAERTGGTYSTLKVQPAELEDSGVYFCASSLQPFGEQFFGPGTRLTVL.

The chain joins TRBV19 to TRBJ1-3; no clear D. V dropped 3 bases and J dropped 0 bases, with 18 bases sitting between them. Germline V gives CDR1 LNHDA, CDR2 SQIVND (reference sequence). The CDR3 is 18 residues long. CDR3 DNA: TGTGCCAGTAGTATGGGCGTCAGAACAGCCGGCTCTGGAAACACCATATATTTT. This encodes CASSMGVRTAGSGNTIYF.

The CDR3 coding sequence is TGTGCCAGCAGCTTAGTCAGGGGGCGATTGATGTTCGGGGGTTCACCCCTCCACTTT. Encoded protein: CASSLVRGRLMFGGSPLHF. The J gene is TRBJ1-6, the V gene TRBV11-2; TRBD1 matches at 8 bases. Germline values: CDR1 SGHAT, CDR2 FQNNGV. The CDR3 consists of 19 residues. The J segment lost 9 bases and the V segment lost 1 base, leaving 17 bases of the junction unmatched. The variable domain in full, completed from reference TRBV11-2 and TRBJ1-6, reads EAGVAQSPRYKIIEKRQSVAFWCNPISGHATLYWYQQILGQGPKLLIQFQNNGVVDDSQLPKDRFSAERLKGVDSTLKIQPAKLEDSAVYLCASSLVRGRLMFGGSPLHFGNGTRLTVT.

The chain carries TRBV28 and TRBJ1-4, with TRBD1 matching 7 bases. This CDR3 comprises 14 residues. Germline CDR1 reads MDHEN; CDR2 reads SYDVKM. With V trimmed by 5 bases and J by 7 bases, 7 bases remained unmatched. The CDR3 DNA is TGTGCCAGCAGTCTAAGGGACAGTAGTGAAAAACTGTTTTTT. It is translated as CASSLRDSSEKLFF.

The J gene is TRBJ2-5, the V gene TRBV4-1; D perhaps matches TRBD1 (7 bases). The germline V and J ends were trimmed by 0 bases and 5 bases, with 10 bases remaining between them. CDR3 length: 14 amino acids. Germline V lookup: CDR1 MGHRA, CDR2 YSYEKL. The CDR3 nucleotides read TGCGCCAGCAGCCAAGACAGGGGGAGGGAGACCCAGTACTTC. It yields the protein CASSQDRGRETQYF.

This clone was found once. The CDR3 DNA follows: TGTGCCAGCAGCCTAAGTGGAGCGGGATGGGGGGTCCAAGAGACCCAGTACTTC. Its protein is CASSLSGAGWGVQETQYF. The chain joins TRBV9 to TRBJ2-5, with 7 bases identical to TRBD2. J was trimmed by 1 base and V by 4 bases; bases with no gene match: 16. CDR1 is SGDLS and CDR2 is YYNGEE in the germline V gene. The CDR3 consists of 18 residues.

The CDR3 is CAWSPGRVVYNEQFF. CDR3 DNA: TGTGCCTGGAGCCCAGGGCGTGTGGTATACAATGAGCAGTTCTTC. The V and J genes are TRBV30 and TRBJ2-1, with D perhaps TRBD1 (5 bases). CDR1 GTSNPN and CDR2 SVGIG come from the germline V gene (reference sequence). V lost 3 bases and J lost 4, with 16 bases in between. The CDR3 length is 15 residues.

This clone was found once. V gene TRBV18 combines with J gene TRBJ2-3; 8 bases align to TRBD1. The germline gives CDR1 KGHSH, CDR2 LQKENI. After removal of 1 base from V and 2 bases from J, the junction contained 5 bases not matched to a gene. This CDR3 is 16 amino acids long. CDR3 loop: CASSPLDRATTDTQYF. For the CDR3, the DNA is TGTGCCAGCTCACCACTGGACAGGGCGACCACAGATACGCAGTATTTT.

The V gene is TRBV5-1, the J gene TRBJ2-1; 10 nucleotides agree with TRBD2. Germline assignment: CDR1 SGHRS and CDR2 YFSETQ. The CDR3 contains 18 residues. Trimming took 0 bases from V and 0 from J; bases not matched to a gene: 6. For the CDR3, the DNA is TGCGCCAGCAGCTTGGTGGTGACTAGCGGGTCCTCCTACAATGAGCAGTTCTTC. Its protein is CASSLVVTSGSSYNEQFF.

This clone was found a few times. The chain recombines TRBV6-5 with TRBJ1-4; 10 bases agree with TRBD1. Germline V lookup: CDR1 MNHEY, CDR2 SVGAGI. The CDR3 consists of 15 residues. Germline trimming cut 5 bases from V and 4 bases from J; bases unmatched to any gene: 4. The CDR3 DNA reads as TGTGCCAGCAGTAAGGGACAGGGGAGTAATGAAAAACTGTTTTTT. Amino acid sequence: CASSKGQGSNEKLFF.

This clone has just a few counts. This rearrangement joins TRBV7-2 to TRBJ1-6; weak D call: TRBD1 (5 bases). Germline CDR1 and CDR2: SGHTA and FQGNSA. The ends were cut back, 2 bases at V and 3 bases at J, with 11 bases in the middle. The CDR3 contains 16 residues. The CDR3 DNA is TGTGCCAGCAGCTTACGACAGTTCGGCTATAATTCACCCCTCCACTTT. It is translated as CASSLRQFGYNSPLHF. Full variable domain (remainder filled in from reference TRBV7-2 and TRBJ1-6): GAGVSQSPSNKVTEKGKDVELRCDPISGHTALYWYRQSLGQGLEFLIYFQGNSAPDKSGLPSDRFSAERTGGSVSTLTIQRTQQEDSAVYLCASSLRQFGYNSPLHFGNGTRLTVT.

This sequence joins TRBV2 and TRBJ2-6, with TRBD2 identical over 14 bases. Germline trimming cut 5 bases from V and 4 bases from J; bases unmatched to any gene: 7. The germline V gene encodes CDR1 SNHLY and CDR2 FYNNEI. The CDR3 spans 18 residues. The DNA of the CDR3 is TGTGCCAGCAGTCCGGGACTAGCGGGAGTCGGCGGGGCCAACGTCCTGACTTTC. This sequence encodes CASSPGLAGVGGANVLTF.

The rearrangement uses TRBV27 and TRBJ1-2, with TRBD1 matching 8 bases. The CDR3 runs to 15 residues. Trimming cost V 5 bases and J 1 base; bases outside gene matches: 6. From germline, CDR1 is MNHEY and CDR2 SMNVEV (reference sequence). CDR3 nucleotide sequence: TGTGCCAGCAGTAAACAGGGGGTTGTTAACTATGGCTACACCTTC. Residues: CASSKQGVVNYGYTF.

The rearrangement uses TRBV20-1 and TRBJ2-7; 9 positions match TRBD1. Germline CDR1 and CDR2: DFQATT and SNEGSKA (reference sequence). The junction had 4 bases not matched to a gene; V was cut back by 3 bases and J by 1 base. CDR3 length: 14 amino acids. CDR3 in amino acids: CSASWTGASYEQYF. The CDR3 DNA sequence: TGCAGTGCTAGTTGGACAGGGGCATCCTACGAGCAGTACTTC.

The chain combines TRBV27 with TRBJ2-2; 9 bases are shared with TRBD1. The CDR3 has 14 amino acids. V dropped 5 bases and J dropped 5; count of bases not matched to a gene: 3. Germline lookup yields CDR1 MNHEY and CDR2 SMNVEV (reference sequence). CDR3 amino acids: CASSGTGRTGELFF. The CDR3 region has the DNA TGTGCCAGCAGTGGGACAGGGAGGACCGGGGAGCTGTTTTTT.

This clone came up once. The chain recombines TRBV9 with TRBJ2-2; D unresolved. Germline lookup yields CDR1 SGDLS and CDR2 YYNGEE. The CDR3 is 16 residues long. V lost 0 bases, J lost 0 bases, and 9 bases lay in between. CDR3 amino acids: CASSVAARANTGELFF. CDR3 DNA sequence: TGTGCCAGCAGCGTAGCGGCACGGGCGAACACCGGGGAGCTGTTTTTT.

This chain connects TRBV19 to TRBJ1-6, with no clear D. Germline V gives CDR1 LNHDA, CDR2 SQIVND (reference sequence). The CDR3 covers 14 residues. Deletions cut 3 bases from V and 7 bases from J, with 10 bases between. CDR3 residues: CASSISQVNSPLHF. The CDR3 region has the DNA TGTGCCAGTAGTATCTCCCAGGTCAATTCACCCCTCCACTTT.

This chain joins TRBV30 and TRBJ2-7, with TRBD1 matching over 9 bases. CDR1 is GTSNPN and CDR2 is SVGIG in the germline V gene (reference sequence). There are 13 residues in the CDR3. The V segment lost 5 bases and the J segment 2 bases; nucleotides outside the gene matches: 4. CDR3 in amino acids: CAWEGTGTYEQYF. DNA of the CDR3: TGTGCCTGGGAAGGGACAGGGACCTACGAGCAGTACTTC.